Following are 25 T cell receptor beta chains from one sample sequenced in a study of Graves' ophthalmopathy and Graves' hyperthyroidism. RNA transcripts yielded amplified TCR beta CDR3 regions. The first round was an RT-PCR with HTBI primers, and the second round was a multiplex PCR. Each CDR3 protein is one row after TCRdb ran MiXCR on the multiplex PCR reads. The profile shows over a million distinct CDR3 sequences, around a third of them singletons. Sequencing input: peripheral blood or thyroid tissue (not recorded which). Receptor source: an adult man with Graves' hyperthyroidism.

Comment on this clonotype: This may arise from a read error, as a much more abundant clone is one base away. CDR3 sequence: CSASWEPLIFF. DNA of the CDR3: TGCAGTGCTAGCTGGGAGCCACTAATATTCTTT. V is TRBV20-1 and J is TRBJ1-1; no definite D call. Germline V lookup: CDR1 DFQATT, CDR2 SNEGSKA (reference sequence). V lost 3 bases and J lost 14, with 16 bases in between. CDR3 size: 11 residues.

This clonotype came up a few times. V usage is TRBV4-3 and J usage is TRBJ2-2; D not resolved. Germline V gene sequence: CDR1 LGHNA, CDR2 YSLEER. The V and J ends lost 4 bases and 7 bases respectively, with 13 bases between them. The CDR3 contains 14 residues. CDR3 amino acids: CASSLSHILGELFF. CDR3 DNA sequence: TGCGCCAGCAGCCTCTCTCACATTCTCGGGGAGCTGTTTTTT.

The V call is TRBV20-1, the J call TRBJ2-5, with no clear D. CDR1 DFQATT and CDR2 SNEGSKA come from the germline V gene (reference sequence). V dropped 4 bases and J dropped 7 bases, with 7 bases sitting between them. The CDR3 is 10 residues long. CDR3 residues: CSATLATQYF. The CDR3 nucleotides are TGCAGTGCTACATTGGCGACCCAGTACTTC.

The chain uses TRBV29-1 and TRBJ1-1; possibly TRBD1 for D (5 bases). V lost 8 bases and J lost 11, with 12 bases in between. This CDR3 is 9 amino acids long. Looked up from germline, CDR1 is SQVTM and CDR2 is ANQGSEA. The CDR3 protein is CSQGRVAFF. For the CDR3, the DNA is TGCAGCCAGGGCAGGGTTGCTTTCTTT.

Worth noting for this clonotype: An end of the junction differs from the germline gene, which may be a read error. The rearrangement joins TRBV7-8 to TRBJ1-1, with TRBD1 identical over 9 bases. The CDR3 extends over 15 amino acids. The germline CDR1 and CDR2 sequences are SGHVS and FQNEAQ. CDR3 bases: TGTGCCAGCAGCTACGGACAGGGGCCGAACATTGAAGCTTTCTTT. Translated, it gives CASSYGQGPNIEAFF. The complete variable domain, with remaining parts taken from reference TRBV7-8 and TRBJ1-1, reads GAGVSQSPRYKVAKRGQDVALRCDPISGHVSLFWYQQALGQGPEFLTYFQNEAQLDKSGLPSDRFFAERPEGSVSTLKIQRTQQEDSAVYLCASSYGQGPNIEAFFGQGTRLTVV.

The rearrangement joins TRBV12-3 or TRBV12-4 to TRBJ1-1; tentative D call: TRBD1 (5 bases). The CDR3 covers 20 residues. V was cut by 6 bases and J by 0 bases, with 29 bases left in between. This chain's CDR3 is CASSRDPNLLRGGLNTEAFF. The DNA for the CDR3 is TGTGCCAGCAGCCGGGACCCGAATCTTTTGCGGGGCGGATTGAACACTGAAGCTTTCTTT.

This clonotype was seen ten or more times. DNA of the CDR3: TGTGCCATCAGTGAAAGGGAGACGAACACCGGGGAGCTGTTTTTT. Translated, it gives CAISERETNTGELFF. The chain uses TRBV10-3 and TRBJ2-2; possible D gene TRBD2, 5 bases. Germline CDR1 and CDR2: ENHRY and SYGVKD. There are 15 residues in the CDR3. V lost 3 bases to trimming and J lost 0 bases, with 8 bases between them.

In DNA form, the CDR3 reads TGTGCCAGCAGTGGTTGGGGAGATCAGCCCCAGCATTTT. Translation gives CASSGWGDQPQHF. The chain links TRBV5-6 to TRBJ1-5; D ambiguous. The V and J ends lost 5 bases and 5 bases respectively, with 11 bases between them. The CDR3 is 13 residues long. Germline CDR1 and CDR2: SGHDT and YYEEEE.

The table lists this clonotype with a few counts. The chain combines TRBV5-1 with TRBJ1-1, with a tentative D call TRBD1 (5 bases). The germline gives CDR1 SGHRS, CDR2 YFSETQ. This CDR3 is built from 14 residues. The V gene lost 2 bases and the J gene lost 4 bases, with 12 bases spanning the gap. The CDR3 loop is CASSLKGLGTEAFF. In nucleotides, the CDR3 is TGCGCCAGCAGCTTAAAGGGGCTGGGCACTGAAGCTTTCTTT. Variable domain in full (rest from reference TRBV5-1 and TRBJ1-1): KAGVTQTPRYLIKTRGQQVTLSCSPISGHRSVSWYQQTPGQGLQFLFEYFSETQRNKGNFPGRFSGRQFSNSRSEMNVSTLELGDSALYLCASSLKGLGTEAFFGQGTRLTVV.

On this clonotype: A read error is likely, as this CDR3 ends without the conserved phenylalanine or tryptophan. This chain links TRBV12-3 or TRBV12-4 with TRBJ1-1; the D gene is possibly TRBD1 (5 bases). Trimming pared 4 bases from V and 4 bases from J, leaving 16 bases between. There are 15 residues in the CDR3. The CDR3 DNA follows: TGTGCCAGCAGTTCAAATTCGGGGGTCCGCACTGAAGCTTTCCTT. This codes for CASSSNSGVRTEAFL.

The gene calls are TRBV7-3 and TRBJ2-7, with unresolved D. The CDR3 spans 13 residues. Deletions cut 3 bases from V and 2 bases from J, with 8 bases between. Germline V CDR1 and CDR2: SGHTA, FQGTGA. CDR3 nucleotide sequence: TGTGCCAGCAGCTTCACCCCCCCCTACGAGCAGTACTTC. Translation: CASSFTPPYEQYF.

V and J are TRBV10-3 and TRBJ1-1; possibly TRBD1 for D (5 bases). The germline V and J ends were trimmed by 6 bases and 3 bases, with 11 bases remaining between them. Germline CDR1 and CDR2: ENHRY and SYGVKD. The CDR3 totals 13 residues. The CDR3 sequence: CAISTEGYTEAFF. The CDR3 DNA follows: TGTGCCATCAGCACAGAGGGGTACACTGAAGCTTTCTTT.

Details on this clonotype: With a much larger clone just one base away, this may be a read error. The chain uses TRBV7-9 and TRBJ2-5; perhaps D is TRBD1 or TRBD2 (5 bases each). Germline CDR1 is SEHNR and CDR2 is FQNEAQ (reference sequence). The CDR3 is made up of 13 amino acids. The CDR3 loop is CAGSFQGEETQYF. The CDR3, as DNA: TGTGCCGGCAGCTTCCAGGGAGAAGAGACCCAGTACTTC.

This clonotype has at least ten counts. The chain employs TRBV29-1 and TRBJ1-1; no firm D call. Trimming removed 4 bases at V and 0 bases at J, with 6 bases between. The CDR3 extends over 12 amino acids. Germline CDR1 reads SQVTM; CDR2 reads ANQGSEA. CDR3 amino acids: CSVVEVNTEAFF. The CDR3 coding sequence is TGCAGCGTTGTCGAGGTGAACACTGAAGCTTTCTTT.

This clonotype occurred many times. V is TRBV20-1 and J is TRBJ1-1; D is perhaps TRBD1 (6 bases). The length of the CDR3 is 15 residues. Germline V CDR1 and CDR2: DFQATT, SNEGSKA (reference sequence). The V gene lost 1 base and the J gene lost 3 bases, with 15 bases spanning the gap. CDR3 in amino acids: CSARGGQTLYTEAFF. The CDR3 coding sequence is TGCAGTGCTAGAGGGGGGCAGACATTATACACTGAAGCTTTCTTT.

Concerning this clonotype: At one of its ends the junction is not consistent with the germline gene, which may arise from a read error. V is TRBV10-3 and J is TRBJ1-6; D perhaps matches TRBD1 (5 bases). This CDR3 is built from 14 residues. CDR1 is ENHRY and CDR2 is SYGVKD in the germline V gene. The CDR3 nucleotides are TGTGCCAGCAGTTTACTGGGGCTGAATTCACCCCTCCACTTT. It encodes CASSLLGLNSPLHF.

At least ten counts were recorded for this clonotype. V usage is TRBV5-1 and J usage is TRBJ2-2; D gene ambiguous. Looked up from germline, CDR1 is SGHRS and CDR2 is YFSETQ. The CDR3 sequence is 15 residues long. Trimming left V 4 bases short and J 1 base short, with 11 bases between. CDR3 residues: CASSSRSWNTGELFF. The CDR3 coding sequence is TGCGCCAGCAGCAGTAGGTCTTGGAACACCGGGGAGCTGTTTTTT.

Points on this clonotype: An end of the junction differs from the germline gene, which may be a read error. The V gene is TRBV5-1, the J gene TRBJ2-7, with a weak D call TRBD1 (5 bases). The closer fit of TRBJ2-5 to the DNA end suggests the J call may be wrong. There are 15 residues in the CDR3. CDR1 is SGHRS, CDR2 YFSETQ, per germline. The CDR3 DNA reads TGCGTCAGCAGCTTGGGCTTGACAGTACAAGAGACCCAGTACTTC. Translated, it gives CVSSLGLTVQETQYF.

This clonotype has a count of ten or more. The chain combines TRBV7-9 with TRBJ1-2; no definite D call. Trimming took 7 bases from V and 4 from J, leaving 16 bases between them. Germline CDR1 is SEHNR and CDR2 is FQNEAQ (reference sequence). The CDR3 covers 14 residues. CDR3 sequence reads: CASTPPPPSYGYTF. CDR3 coding DNA: TGTGCCAGCACCCCCCCGCCGCCGAGCTATGGCTACACCTTC. Filled out from reference TRBV7-9 and TRBJ1-2, the complete variable domain reads DTGVSQNPRHKITKRGQNVTFRCDPISEHNRLYWYRQTLGQGPEFLTYFQNEAQLEKSRLLSDRFSAERPKGSFSTLEIQRTEQGDSAMYLCASTPPPPSYGYTFGSGTRLTVV.

This chain links TRBV10-3 with TRBJ2-7, with 9 positions matching TRBD1. The CDR3 has 12 amino acids. V was clipped by 6 bases and J by 6 bases; unmatched bases: 3. Germline CDR1 is ENHRY and CDR2 is SYGVKD. This CDR3 reads CAISATGGEQYF. As DNA, the CDR3 is TGTGCCATCAGCGCGACAGGGGGCGAGCAGTACTTC.

The chain employs TRBV20-1 and TRBJ2-7; possible D gene TRBD2, 6 bases. Trimming cost V 0 bases and J 4 bases, with 7 bases left between them. The CDR3 length is 12 residues. Germline V gene lookup returns CDR1 DFQATT and CDR2 SNEGSKA (reference sequence). CDR3 protein: CSARDAGYEQYF. As DNA, the CDR3 is TGCAGTGCTAGAGACGCGGGGTACGAGCAGTACTTC.

This clonotype was counted between two and nine times. A much larger clone is a single base away; this may be a read error. The CDR3 region has the DNA TGTGCCATCAGCGTAACCCCCAGCTCCTACGAGCAGTACTTC. Protein product: CAISVTPSSYEQYF. The rearrangement joins TRBV10-3 to TRBJ2-7, with D unresolved. The CDR3 has 14 amino acids. The V end was cut by 6 bases, the J end by 0 bases, with 12 bases between. CDR1 is ENHRY and CDR2 is SYGVKD in the germline V gene.

Comment on this clonotype: Possible read error: a much larger clone is one base away. The DNA of the CDR3 is TGTGCCAGCAGCGTCGGGGACCCCATGAACACTGAAGCTTTCTTT. Translation: CASSVGDPMNTEAFF. The V and J genes are TRBV9 and TRBJ1-1; D perhaps matches TRBD1 (5 bases). Trimming shortened V by 2 bases and J by 0 bases, and 11 bases separated the two germline ends. The CDR3 length is 15 residues. Germline V gives CDR1 SGDLS, CDR2 YYNGEE.

As regards this clonotype: A read error is possible here, since a much larger clone lies one base away. The chain uses TRBV6-1 and TRBJ1-1, with TRBD1 matching over 7 bases. CDR3 length: 16 amino acids. Looked up from germline, CDR1 is MNHNS and CDR2 is SASEGT. The CDR3 loop reads CAISEALWQGDTEAFF. Here the CDR3 DNA reads TGTGCCATCAGTGAAGCCCTCTGGCAGGGGGACACTGAAGCTTTCTTT.

This clonotype was seen more than once but under ten times. This sequence joins TRBV12-3 or TRBV12-4 and TRBJ1-4; D gene uncertain. This CDR3 has 14 amino acids. The ends were cut back, 4 bases at V and 8 bases at J, with 14 bases in the middle. CDR3 DNA: TGTGCCAGCAGTTATAGCCCCCTAGAAGAAAAACTGTTTTTT. Translation: CASSYSPLEEKLFF.